These 21 T cell receptor beta chains came from one sample sequenced in a study of Graves' ophthalmopathy and Graves' hyperthyroidism. From RNA, the CDR3 regions of TCR beta chains were amplified and sequenced. First-round RT-PCR relied on HTBI primers, and a second-round multiplex PCR came next. TCRdb reprocessed the multiplex PCR reads via MiXCR and lists one record per CDR3 protein. The data show roughly 400,000 distinct CDR3 sequences, just over 15% seen once. Source material: peripheral blood. The receptors were gathered from a young woman with stable Graves' hyperthyroidism.

This clonotype showed up many times. This chain joins TRBV20-1 and TRBJ1-2; D unresolved. Germline V gene data show CDR1 as DFQATT and CDR2 as SNEGSKA (reference sequence). V was shortened by 6 bases and J by 1 base, with 9 bases between the two germline ends. The CDR3 contains 12 residues. The CDR3 region is CSAATLNYGYTF. CDR3 nucleotides: TGCAGTGCCGCTACACTTAACTATGGCTACACCTTC.

This clonotype came up many times. J is TRBJ2-7 and V is TRBV19, with 8 bases aligning to TRBD1. V dropped 7 bases and J dropped 3; count of bases not matched to a gene: 8. Germline CDR1 LNHDA, CDR2 SQIVND (reference sequence). This CDR3 is built from 14 residues. The CDR3 spells CASNRNGQGYEQYF. CDR3 DNA: TGTGCCAGTAACCGAAACGGACAGGGCTACGAGCAGTACTTC. Variable domain in full (rest from reference TRBV19 and TRBJ2-7): DGGITQSPKYLFRKEGQNVTLSCEQNLNHDAMYWYRQDPGQGLRLIYYSQIVNDFQKGDIAEGYSVSREKKESFPLTVTSAQKNPTAFYLCASNRNGQGYEQYFGPGTRLTVT.

This clonotype was detected many times. The chain recombines TRBV19 with TRBJ1-1; 7 bases map to TRBD1. There are 14 residues in the CDR3. The J segment lost 3 bases and the V segment lost 9 bases, leaving 10 bases of the junction unmatched. The germline V gene has CDR1 LNHDA and CDR2 SQIVND (reference sequence). For the CDR3, the DNA is TGTGCCAGCCAACAGGGGATGGGGGACACTGAAGCTTTCTTT. It yields the protein CASQQGMGDTEAFF.

This clonotype appeared many times. V and J are TRBV20-1 and TRBJ2-7, with TRBD1 matching 9 bases. With 5 bases clipped from V and 4 bases from J, the junction kept 12 bases outside the gene matches. Germline V CDR1 and CDR2: DFQATT, SNEGSKA (reference sequence). This CDR3 spans 15 amino acids. The CDR3, as DNA: TGCAGTGCTGTACCCCGCCGGGACAGGGCGTACGAGCAGTACTTC. Encoded protein: CSAVPRRDRAYEQYF.

This clonotype was seen at least ten times. The chain combines TRBV20-1 with TRBJ2-7; D might be TRBD1 or TRBD2, each matching 5 bases. From germline, CDR1 is DFQATT and CDR2 SNEGSKA (reference sequence). The CDR3 extends over 14 amino acids. Trimming cost V 6 bases and J 2 bases, with 17 bases left between them. The CDR3 spells CSANRDGEPYEQYF. CDR3 nucleotide sequence: TGCAGTGCCAACCGGGACGGAGAGCCCTACGAGCAGTACTTC.

Many counts were recorded for this clonotype. V usage is TRBV20-1 and J usage is TRBJ2-7; D is tentatively TRBD1 or TRBD2 (6 bases each). The CDR3 has 13 residues. V lost 3 bases and J 6 bases, leaving 15 bases between the germline ends. Germline V lookup: CDR1 DFQATT, CDR2 SNEGSKA (reference sequence). The CDR3 bases are TGCAGTGCTAGGGGGGCTGGGGGGAGCGAGCAGTACTTC. Amino acids: CSARGAGGSEQYF.

A remark on this clonotype: A much larger clone lies a single base off, so this may be a read error. The chain joins TRBV7-9 to TRBJ2-2; 8 nucleotides line up with TRBD2. CDR3 length: 15 amino acids. Germline V gene data show CDR1 as SEHNR and CDR2 as FQNEAQ (reference sequence). The CDR3 sequence: CASRGAGATERELLF. DNA of the CDR3: TGTGCCAGCAGGGGAGCGGGGGCCACGGAACGCGAGCTGTTGTTT.

This clonotype showed up many times. The chain employs TRBV6-5 and TRBJ1-6, with no clear D. With 2 bases removed from V and 8 bases from J, the gap between germline ends came to 13 bases. The CDR3 length is 15 residues. CDR1 is MNHEY and CDR2 is SVGAGI in the germline V gene. For the CDR3, the DNA is TGTGCCAGCAGTTACCAGCCGGCAGGAGATTCACCCCTCCACTTT. It specifies CASSYQPAGDSPLHF.

This rearrangement joins TRBV2 to TRBJ1-5; 10 nucleotides line up with TRBD1. CDR1 SNHLY and CDR2 FYNNEI come from the germline V gene. V lost 3 bases and J lost 7; bases outside the gene matches: 6. The CDR3 totals 15 residues. CDR3 bases: TGTGCCAGCAGTGACGGGACAGGGGACGTCCAGCCCCAGCATTTT. Translation: CASSDGTGDVQPQHF.

This clonotype was detected ten times or more. This chain links TRBV19 with TRBJ2-7; weak D call: TRBD2 (5 bases). The V gene's germline CDR1 is LNHDA and CDR2 SQIVND (reference sequence). The CDR3 is made up of 14 amino acids. Trimming stripped 6 bases from V and 0 bases from J, with 12 bases between. The CDR3 is CASRSLRDSYEQYF. Written as DNA, the CDR3 is TGTGCCAGTAGGAGTCTCCGGGACTCCTACGAGCAGTACTTC. The whole variable domain, filled in from reference TRBV19 and TRBJ2-7, reads DGGITQSPKYLFRKEGQNVTLSCEQNLNHDAMYWYRQDPGQGLRLIYYSQIVNDFQKGDIAEGYSVSREKKESFPLTVTSAQKNPTAFYLCASRSLRDSYEQYFGPGTRLTVT.

Ten or more counts support this clonotype. The chain combines TRBV12-3 or TRBV12-4 with TRBJ1-2; 8 bases map to TRBD1. The CDR3 has 15 amino acids. Germline trimming cut 5 bases from V and 4 bases from J; bases unmatched to any gene: 9. CDR3 bases: TGTGCCAGCAGTGACCCCCGGGACAGGTCCTATGGCTACACCTTC. This translates into CASSDPRDRSYGYTF.

The sample holds many counts of this clonotype. The chain couples TRBV10-3 to TRBJ1-3; D not certain. Deletions cut 4 bases from V and 1 base from J, with 8 bases between. The CDR3 totals 14 residues. Germline CDR1 ENHRY, CDR2 SYGVKD. The CDR3 loop reads CAISVSISGNTIYF. In nucleotides, the CDR3 is TGTGCCATCAGTGTAAGCATATCTGGAAACACCATATATTTT.

This clonotype was found many times. The chain is built from TRBV6-1 and TRBJ2-5; D gene ambiguous. Trimming cost V 7 bases and J 1 base, with 4 bases left between them. This CDR3 spans 11 amino acids. Germline lookup yields CDR1 MNHNS and CDR2 SASEGT. The CDR3 DNA is TGTGCCAGCATGGCCCAAGAGACCCAGTACTTC. Protein: CASMAQETQYF.

The chain employs TRBV5-1 and TRBJ1-2; 7 nucleotides match TRBD1. Germline-derived CDR1 and CDR2 are SGHRS and YFSETQ. The CDR3 is made up of 14 amino acids. The V and J ends lost 7 bases and 2 bases, in that order; junction bases with no gene match: 8. The CDR3 protein is CASGDRDSNYGYTF. CDR3 DNA: TGCGCCAGCGGCGACCGGGACAGCAACTATGGCTACACCTTC.

V usage is TRBV14 and J usage is TRBJ1-2; possible D gene TRBD1, 5 bases. V lost 4 bases, J lost 2 bases, and 14 bases lay in between. Germline CDR1 SGHDN, CDR2 FVKESK. This CDR3 region has 15 residues. CDR3 DNA sequence: TGTGCCAGCAGCCCTCCGGGGGTCTTAAACTATGGCTACACCTTC. Translated: CASSPPGVLNYGYTF.

This clonotype was seen ten or more times. The chain joins TRBV29-1 to TRBJ1-1; D remains ambiguous. The CDR3 runs to 11 residues. V lost 4 bases, J lost 10 bases, and 13 bases lay in between. Germline CDR1 and CDR2: SQVTM and ANQGSEA. CDR3 nucleotides: TGCAGCGTTGGTACGGGGATAGCAGCTTTCTTT. Translation gives CSVGTGIAAFF.

This clonotype has a count of ten or more. The rearrangement links TRBV6-2 or TRBV6-3 to TRBJ2-7, with 7 bases matching TRBD1. The germline gives CDR1 MNHEY, CDR2 SVGEGT. The CDR3 sequence is 14 residues long. Unmatched junction bases numbered 10, after V lost 6 bases and J lost 5 bases. The DNA for the CDR3 is TGTGCCAGCAGAAGGGGGCACGCGGGTAACGAGCAGTACTTC. Its protein product is CASRRGHAGNEQYF.

This clonotype was observed many times. In DNA form, the CDR3 reads TGTGCCAGCAGCGACGCTCCGGGACAGGAGAACACTGAAGCTTTCTTT. Translated, it gives CASSDAPGQENTEAFF. J is TRBJ1-1 and V is TRBV13; 8 bases map to TRBD1. The CDR3 loop spans 16 amino acids. Trimming at V came to 5 bases and at J to 1 base, leaving 9 bases not matched to a gene. Germline V gene lookup returns CDR1 PRHDT and CDR2 FYEKMQ (reference sequence).

This clonotype was recorded many times. The J gene is TRBJ2-7, the V gene TRBV5-1; 8 positions match TRBD2. There are 15 residues in the CDR3. With 4 bases clipped from V and 1 base from J, the junction kept 7 bases outside the gene matches. The germline V gene has CDR1 SGHRS and CDR2 YFSETQ. CDR3 sequence: CASSERERESYEQYF. Here the CDR3 DNA reads TGCGCCAGCAGCGAACGGGAGCGGGAGTCCTACGAGCAGTACTTC.

At least ten counts were recorded for this clonotype. The rearrangement joins TRBV20-1 to TRBJ2-7, with TRBD1 identical over 7 bases. Trimming removed 5 bases from V and 5 bases from J; junction bases left unmatched: 3. This CDR3 contains 11 residues. Germline assignment: CDR1 DFQATT and CDR2 SNEGSKA (reference sequence). CDR3 sequence: CSADRVHEQYF. DNA for the CDR3: TGCAGTGCTGACAGGGTCCACGAGCAGTACTTC.

The sample holds many counts of this clonotype. The CDR3 coding sequence is TGCAGCGTTCTGGGAACGGGAGGCACTGAAGCTTTCTTT. The encoded protein is CSVLGTGGTEAFF. The chain employs TRBV29-1 and TRBJ1-1; the D is unclear. V gave up 5 bases and J gave up 4 bases, with 14 bases separating them. CDR1 is SQVTM, CDR2 ANQGSEA, per germline. The CDR3 runs 13 residues.